Following are 8 T cell receptor beta chains from one sample sequenced in a study of CD8 T cells in Susac syndrome. Reverse transcription used roughly 0.45 to 1 ug RNA and random hexamers. TCRdb passed the immunoSEQ multiplex PCR reads through MiXCR, listing each CDR3 protein once. The sample has 130,000 or so distinct CDR3 sequences; about 94% are singletons. The sample taken for sequencing was CD8+ T cells from PBMCs. Receptors originate from a human donor with Susac syndrome.

This clonotype appeared once. The rearrangement links TRBV5-5 to TRBJ2-7; possibly TRBD1 or TRBD2 for D (6 bases each). Trimming took off 0 bases at V and 0 bases at J, with 13 bases between the two ends. The CDR3 runs to 16 residues. Germline loops: CDR1 SGHKS, CDR2 YYEKEE (reference sequence). CDR3 sequence reads: CASSLVPGAVSYEQYF. CDR3 coding DNA: TGTGCCAGCAGCTTGGTCCCGGGGGCCGTCTCCTACGAGCAGTACTTC.

The V call is TRBV29-1, the J call TRBJ2-7; 7 bases are shared with TRBD2. This CDR3 comprises 13 residues. Looked up from germline, CDR1 is SQVTM and CDR2 is ANQGSEA. With V trimmed by 7 bases and J by 1 base, 7 bases remained unmatched. The CDR3 reads CSAAGGTSYEQYF. DNA for the CDR3: TGCAGCGCTGCCGGGGGGACTTCCTACGAGCAGTACTTC.

The chain is built from TRBV4-3 and TRBJ2-7; possible D gene TRBD1, 5 bases. V lost 0 bases, J lost 1 base, and 10 bases lay in between. This CDR3 has 15 residues. Germline loops: CDR1 LGHNA, CDR2 YSLEER. CDR3 in amino acids: CASSQDWQGSYEQYF. The CDR3 DNA sequence: TGCGCCAGCAGCCAAGATTGGCAGGGTTCCTACGAGCAGTACTTC.

The gene calls are TRBV14 and TRBJ1-2; a possible D gene is TRBD1 (5 bases). Germline assignment: CDR1 SGHDN and CDR2 FVKESK. The CDR3 runs 15 residues. With 1 base removed from V and 0 bases from J, the gap between germline ends came to 9 bases. The CDR3 nucleotides are TGTGCCAGCAGCCAAGCCGACAGAGCTAACTATGGCTACACCTTC. Protein product: CASSQADRANYGYTF.

The V gene is TRBV20-1, the J gene TRBJ2-1; D gene unclear. The CDR3 has 11 amino acids. V was trimmed by 3 bases and J by 7 bases, leaving 7 bases between them. Germline CDR1 is DFQATT and CDR2 is SNEGSKA (reference sequence). CDR3 nucleotide sequence: TGCAGTGCTAGCGATGGGAATGAGCAGTTCTTC. Its translation is CSASDGNEQFF.

The chain carries TRBV13 and TRBJ1-2, with D perhaps matching TRBD1 (6 bases). Germline CDR1 and CDR2: PRHDT and FYEKMQ (reference sequence). V lost 5 bases and J lost 2, with 9 bases in between. The CDR3 loop spans 13 amino acids. As DNA, the CDR3 is TGTGCCAGCAGCCGGACAGCCAACTATGGCTACACCTTC. The encoded protein is CASSRTANYGYTF.

V gene TRBV5-4 combines with J gene TRBJ2-1; D might be TRBD2 (6 bases). V shed 4 bases and J shed 7 bases, with 12 bases lying between them. The CDR3 has 13 amino acids. Germline values: CDR1 SGHNT, CDR2 YYREEE (reference sequence). CDR3: CASSQDRGNEQFF. For the CDR3, the DNA is TGTGCCAGCAGCCAGGATCGGGGGAATGAGCAGTTCTTC.

The rearrangement links TRBV5-4 to TRBJ2-1, with D maybe TRBD1 (5 bases). CDR3 length: 14 residues. Germline CDR1 SGHNT, CDR2 YYREEE (reference sequence). Trimming stripped 0 bases from V and 5 bases from J, with 9 bases between. The CDR3 DNA reads TGTGCCAGCAGCTTGGGGGGCCATAACAATGAGCAGTTCTTC. The encoded protein is CASSLGGHNNEQFF. Complete variable domain (other parts from reference TRBV5-4 and TRBJ2-1): ETGVTQSPTHLIKTRGQQVTLRCSSQSGHNTVSWYQQALGQGPQFIFQYYREEENGRGNFPPRFSGLQFPNYSSELNVNALELDDSALYLCASSLGGHNNEQFFGPGTRLTVL.